The 25 T cell receptor beta chains below all came from one sample that was sequenced in a study of cytomegalovirus exposure and HLA in healthy donors. The PCR contained 60 Vbeta and 13 Jbeta primers. The protocol was immunoSEQ multiplex PCR, while the TCRdb copy is restricted to in-frame clones and leaves out a portion. The repertoire table contains around 70,000 clones. Sequenced sample: PBMCs. The receptors here all came from a female donor in good health and CMV-seropositive.

The chain uses TRBV7-2 and TRBJ1-1; D ambiguous. CDR3 length: 14 residues. Germline V gene data show CDR1 as SGHTA and CDR2 as FQGNSA. The V end was cut by 1 base, the J end by 4 bases, with 10 bases between. CDR3 nucleotide sequence: TGTGCCAGCAGCTTAGTGACAACAAGCACTGAAGCTTTCTTT. Amino acids: CASSLVTTSTEAFF.

The J gene is TRBJ1-4, the V gene TRBV29-1; the D gene is possibly TRBD1 (6 bases). Between the trimmed V and J ends, which lost 6 bases and 1 base, there was a span of 18 bases. This CDR3 contains 16 residues. The germline V gene encodes CDR1 SQVTM and CDR2 ANQGSEA. Here the CDR3 reads CSVAQPQGRTNEKLFF. The CDR3 bases are TGCAGCGTAGCCCAGCCCCAGGGGCGAACTAATGAAAAACTGTTTTTT.

The chain joins TRBV18 to TRBJ2-7, with 9 bases fitting TRBD2. V trimming: 3 bases; J trimming: 6 bases; junction bases outside the gene matches: 12. Germline CDR1 is KGHSH and CDR2 is LQKENI. The CDR3 sequence is 16 residues long. The CDR3 DNA follows: TGTGCCAGCTCACCGGCCTCCTTAGCGGGAGCGCGCGAGCAGTACTTC. It is translated as CASSPASLAGAREQYF.

CDR3 protein: CASTSGMSVNEQYF. The CDR3 DNA reads TGTGCCAGCACCTCGGGGATGTCAGTCAACGAGCAGTACTTC. This rearrangement joins TRBV7-9 to TRBJ2-7; a weak D match, TRBD2 (5 bases). CDR3 length equals 14 residues. Germline CDR1 is SEHNR and CDR2 is FQNEAQ (reference sequence). V lost 7 bases to trimming and J lost 5 bases, with 18 bases between them. Filled out from reference TRBV7-9 and TRBJ2-7, the complete variable domain reads DTGVSQNPRHKITKRGQNVTFRCDPISEHNRLYWYRQTLGQGPEFLTYFQNEAQLEKSRLLSDRFSAERPKGSFSTLEIQRTEQGDSAMYLCASTSGMSVNEQYFGPGTRLTVT.

The V gene is TRBV5-1, the J gene TRBJ2-1; D gene unclear. V lost 0 bases and J lost 8, with 12 bases in between. The CDR3 spans 14 residues. Germline V gene sequence: CDR1 SGHRS, CDR2 YFSETQ. The CDR3 is CASSLVASSDEQFF. The CDR3 bases are TGCGCCAGCAGCTTGGTGGCTAGTTCCGATGAGCAGTTCTTC.

The CDR3 DNA follows: TGTGCCAGCTCCCCGACCAGATGGACTAGCGGGGTGGGAGAGACCCAGTACTTC. Its protein product is CASSPTRWTSGVGETQYF. The chain has TRBV18 and TRBJ2-5; 12 bases agree with TRBD2. Trimming cost V 6 bases and J 4 bases; bases outside gene matches: 15. Germline V gene sequence: CDR1 KGHSH, CDR2 LQKENI. There are 18 residues in the CDR3.

The chain joins TRBV19 to TRBJ2-7; 7 bases agree with TRBD2. Germline CDR1 reads LNHDA; CDR2 reads SQIVND (reference sequence). CDR3 length: 14 residues. V dropped 6 bases and J dropped 3; count of bases not matched to a gene: 8. The chain's CDR3 is CASSLVASGYEQYF. The DNA for the CDR3 is TGTGCCAGTAGCCTGGTCGCTAGCGGCTACGAGCAGTACTTC.

This chain uses TRBV7-3 with TRBJ2-1; a weak D match, TRBD2 (7 bases). Per germline, CDR1 SGHTA and CDR2 FQGTGA. This CDR3 is 15 amino acids long. V lost 5 bases to trimming and J lost 8 bases, with 19 bases between them. Here the CDR3 reads CASSPDRGGTDEQFF. In DNA, the CDR3 is TGTGCCAGCAGCCCCGATAGGGGGGGGACTGATGAGCAGTTCTTC.

The chain joins TRBV30 to TRBJ2-7, with TRBD2 matching 9 bases. This CDR3 is 15 amino acids long. With 8 bases clipped from V and 2 bases from J, the junction kept 13 bases outside the gene matches. CDR1 and CDR2 (germline): GTSNPN, SVGIG (reference sequence). As DNA, the CDR3 is TGTGCCGGGATTCAACGGGTAGCGGGGGCCTACGAGCAGTACTTC. It encodes CAGIQRVAGAYEQYF.

The V and J genes are TRBV18 and TRBJ2-7; maybe TRBD2 (5 bases). Germline CDR1 and CDR2: KGHSH and LQKENI. V lost 0 bases and J 2 bases, leaving 17 bases between the germline ends. The CDR3 runs 17 residues. The CDR3 sequence is CASSPPLSGFSAYEQYF. The CDR3 DNA reads as TGTGCCAGCTCACCACCACTTTCGGGGTTCAGCGCCTACGAGCAGTACTTC. Together with reference TRBV18 and TRBJ2-7, the CDR3 gives the full variable domain: NAGVMQNPRHLVRRRGQEARLRCSPMKGHSHVYWYRQLPEEGLKFMVYLQKENIIDESGMPKERFSAEFPKEGPSILRIQQVVRGDSAAYFCASSPPLSGFSAYEQYFGPGTRLTVT.

This rearrangement joins TRBV5-4 to TRBJ2-5; 13 bases line up with TRBD2. CDR1 is SGHNT, CDR2 YYREEE, per germline (reference sequence). The CDR3 is 15 residues long. J gave up 7 bases and V 4 bases, and 7 bases lay outside the gene matches. The DNA of the CDR3 is TGTGCCAGCAGCCCAGGGACTAGCGGGATCCGGACCCAGTACTTC. It is translated as CASSPGTSGIRTQYF.

This chain uses TRBV4-1 with TRBJ1-3; D ambiguous. The CDR3 runs to 14 residues. V was trimmed by 1 base and J by 2 bases, leaving 6 bases between them. Per the germline V gene, CDR1 is MGHRA and CDR2 is YSYEKL. The CDR3 sequence is CASSQADTGNTIYF. Here the CDR3 DNA reads TGCGCCAGCAGCCAAGCAGATACTGGAAACACCATATATTTT.

The chain employs TRBV9 and TRBJ2-7; 10 bases align to TRBD2. This CDR3 is built from 15 residues. The germline V gene encodes CDR1 SGDLS and CDR2 YYNGEE. Unmatched junction bases numbered 7, after V lost 3 bases and J lost 4 bases. CDR3 DNA: TGTGCCAGCAGCGCCAAAGCGGGGGGGCCTTACGAGCAGTACTTC. Residues: CASSAKAGGPYEQYF. The whole variable domain, remainder taken from reference TRBV9 and TRBJ2-7, is DSGVTQTPKHLITATGQRVTLRCSPRSGDLSVYWYQQSLDQGLQFLIQYYNGEERAKGNILERFSAQQFPDLHSELNLSSLELGDSALYFCASSAKAGGPYEQYFGPGTRLTVT.

The rearrangement joins TRBV18 to TRBJ2-3, with TRBD2 matching 11 bases. Per germline, CDR1 KGHSH and CDR2 LQKENI. V gave up 1 base and J gave up 4 bases; unmatched junction bases: 1. This CDR3 is built from 15 residues. CDR3 in amino acids: CASSPRTSGSDTQYF. For the CDR3, the DNA is TGTGCCAGCTCACCACGGACTAGCGGGTCAGATACGCAGTATTTT.

This rearrangement joins TRBV6-5 to TRBJ2-7; perhaps TRBD1 as D (5 bases). Germline V gene lookup returns CDR1 MNHEY and CDR2 SVGAGI. V lost 7 bases and J 1 base, leaving 8 bases between the germline ends. The CDR3 loop spans 12 amino acids. For the CDR3, the DNA is TGTGCCAGCAAGGGGCCGTCCTACGAGCAGTACTTC. Encoded protein: CASKGPSYEQYF.

V gene TRBV6-4 combines with J gene TRBJ2-3, with TRBD2 matching 7 bases. Trimming cost V 6 bases and J 1 base; bases outside gene matches: 4. The V gene's germline CDR1 is MRHNA and CDR2 SNTAGT. The CDR3 spans 14 residues. Here the CDR3 DNA reads TGTGCCAGCAGCTCTAGCGGACGCACAGATACGCAGTATTTT. Amino acid sequence: CASSSSGRTDTQYF.

The gene calls are TRBV7-9 and TRBJ2-7, with D unclear. V dropped 5 bases and J dropped 4 bases, with 6 bases sitting between them. CDR3 length equals 11 residues. Germline CDR1 is SEHNR and CDR2 is FQNEAQ (reference sequence). DNA for the CDR3: TGTGCCAGCAGCAACCGGTACGAGCAGTACTTC. The encoded protein is CASSNRYEQYF.

The gene calls are TRBV6-5 and TRBJ1-6, with D maybe TRBD1 (6 bases). V dropped 7 bases and J dropped 5 bases, with 15 bases sitting between them. Germline V lookup: CDR1 MNHEY, CDR2 SVGAGI. This CDR3 is built from 15 residues. CDR3 protein: CASTRTVIDNSPLHF. CDR3 nucleotide sequence: TGTGCCAGCACCCGGACAGTAATAGATAATTCACCCCTCCACTTT.

This chain joins TRBV19 and TRBJ2-7, with D tentatively TRBD1 (6 bases). This CDR3 is 15 amino acids long. Germline V gene lookup returns CDR1 LNHDA and CDR2 SQIVND (reference sequence). The V end lost 5 bases, the J end lost 0 bases, and 14 bases lay between the germline ends. The CDR3 here is CASSVTGLLSYEQYF. CDR3 nucleotides: TGTGCCAGTAGTGTGACAGGCCTTCTCTCCTACGAGCAGTACTTC. Full variable domain (remainder filled in from reference TRBV19 and TRBJ2-7): DGGITQSPKYLFRKEGQNVTLSCEQNLNHDAMYWYRQDPGQGLRLIYYSQIVNDFQKGDIAEGYSVSREKKESFPLTVTSAQKNPTAFYLCASSVTGLLSYEQYFGPGTRLTVT.

The V and J genes are TRBV10-3 and TRBJ2-3; D perhaps matches TRBD2 (6 bases). Per the germline V gene, CDR1 is ENHRY and CDR2 is SYGVKD. With 10 bases removed from V and 2 bases from J, the gap between germline ends came to 16 bases. The CDR3 is 14 amino acids. This CDR3 reads CATHPGLPTDTQYF. The DNA of the CDR3 is TGTGCCACCCATCCGGGACTTCCCACAGATACGCAGTATTTT.

In nucleotides, the CDR3 is TGTGCCAGCAGCCCGTCCATGGGGACTCGATCACCCCTCCACTTT. It encodes CASSPSMGTRSPLHF. This chain uses TRBV14 with TRBJ1-6, with D perhaps matching TRBD1 (5 bases). CDR3 length: 15 amino acids. From germline, CDR1 is SGHDN and CDR2 FVKESK. V was pared by 4 bases and J by 10 bases, with 17 bases between. Based on the CDR3 plus reference TRBV14 and TRBJ1-6, the full variable domain is EAGVTQFPSHSVIEKGQTVTLRCDPISGHDNLYWYRRVMGKEIKFLLHFVKESKQDESGMPNNRFLAERTGGTYSTLKVQPAELEDSGVYFCASSPSMGTRSPLHFGNGTRLTVT.

This chain links TRBV6-6 with TRBJ1-5, with TRBD1 matching over 8 bases. Unmatched junction bases numbered 13, after V lost 5 bases and J lost 7 bases. Germline-derived CDR1 and CDR2 are MNHNY and SVGAGI (reference sequence). This CDR3 is 16 amino acids long. The CDR3: CASSSRDRRAGQPQHF. For the CDR3, the DNA is TGTGCCAGCAGTAGCCGGGACAGGCGCGCGGGACAGCCCCAGCATTTT.

This chain uses TRBV6-6 with TRBJ1-1; D perhaps matches TRBD1 (6 bases). The V gene's germline CDR1 is MNHNY and CDR2 SVGAGI (reference sequence). Trimming took off 4 bases at V and 11 bases at J, with 17 bases between the two ends. This CDR3 has 13 residues. The CDR3 sequence is CASSLPLQGRAFF. The DNA of the CDR3 is TGTGCCAGCAGTTTACCCTTACAGGGCCGGGCTTTCTTT.

The rearrangement links TRBV6-6 to TRBJ1-2; TRBD1 matches 8 bases. This CDR3 region has 15 residues. V was clipped by 2 bases and J by 8 bases; unmatched bases: 10. The V gene's germline CDR1 is MNHNY and CDR2 SVGAGI (reference sequence). CDR3 protein: CASSYTPDRVEGYTF. CDR3 bases: TGTGCCAGCAGTTACACCCCGGACAGGGTAGAGGGCTACACCTTC.

The CDR3, as DNA: TGTGCCACCAGCAGAGATCAGGCGTCCCGTACTTTCCAGAACGAGCAGTACTTC. Amino acid sequence: CATSRDQASRTFQNEQYF. The J gene is TRBJ2-7, the V gene TRBV15; D is unclear. The length of the CDR3 is 18 residues. With 0 bases removed from V and 5 bases from J, the gap between germline ends came to 23 bases. From germline, CDR1 is LNHNV and CDR2 YYDKDF (reference sequence).